Listed below are T cell receptor beta chains from one sample, sequenced in a study of blood T cells in healthy people across ages. A single record per CDR3 protein comes from TCRdb applying MiXCR to the 5' RACE reads. The sample yields some 930,000 distinct CDR3 sequences, about 27% seen once. This same sample was also taken into another study, of T cells of mothers and their children.

The material sequenced was blood. These receptors were collected from a woman between 35 and 50 years old in good health. The CDR3 runs from the conserved cysteine through the conserved F or W. Each record gives: D gene, clone size, CDR3 length, V gene, J gene, CDR3 DNA, CDR3 protein. D genes are given only for firm matches. Clone sizes are given selectively: once, few, many, or a class where the clone is expanded.

D: -
size: many
length: 14
V: TRBV6-6
J: TRBJ2-5
DNA: TGTGCCAGCAGTTACTTGGGGGCCCGGGAGACCCAGTACTTC
CDR3: CASSYLGARETQYF

D: TRBD1
size: few
length: 14
V: TRBV12-3/TRBV12-4
J: TRBJ2-1
DNA: TGTGCCAGCAGTTGGGGGACAGCCCTCAATGAGCAGTTCTTC
CDR3: CASSWGTALNEQFF

D: -
size: -
length: 11
V: TRBV10-2
J: TRBJ2-4
DNA: TGCGCCAACAGTGAGTGGACCGGACAGTACTTC
CDR3: CANSEWTGQYF

D: TRBD1
size: many
length: 16
V: TRBV6-1
J: TRBJ2-1
DNA: TGTGCCAGCAGTGGAGGGACAGGGATGTCCCACAATGAGCAGTTCTTC
CDR3: CASSGGTGMSHNEQFF

D: -
size: many
length: 16
V: TRBV9
J: TRBJ2-7
DNA: TGTGCCAGCAGCGTAGATCAAGGATTCGGCTACTACGAGCAGTACTTC
CDR3: CASSVDQGFGYYEQYF

D: -
size: many
length: 14
V: TRBV3-1
J: TRBJ2-7
DNA: TGTGCCAGCAGCCAAGGGGCAGGGGGGGACGAGCAGTACTTC
CDR3: CASSQGAGGDEQYF

D: -
size: -
length: 15
V: TRBV4-3
J: TRBJ2-7
DNA: TGCGCCAGCAGCCAAGATCGGAGGGATTCCTACGAGCAGTACTTC
CDR3: CASSQDRRDSYEQYF

D: -
size: few
length: 13
V: TRBV2
J: TRBJ1-1
DNA: TGTGCCAGCGGCCGGGGGGCGAACACTGAAGCTTTCTTT
CDR3: CASGRGANTEAFF

D: -
size: -
length: 13
V: TRBV7-3
J: TRBJ1-1
DNA: TGTGCCAGCAGCTTAGGCGCATTCGCTGAAGCTTTCTTT
CDR3: CASSLGAFAEAFF

D: -
size: few
length: 14
V: TRBV6-1
J: TRBJ1-5
DNA: TGTGCCAGCAGGGACTATTATAGCAATCAGCCCCAGCATTTT
CDR3: CASRDYYSNQPQHF

D: -
size: -
length: 13
V: TRBV7-2
J: TRBJ1-4
DNA: TGTGCCAGCAGCCCCCCCCCGAATGAAAAACTGTTTTTT
CDR3: CASSPPPNEKLFF

D: -
size: -
length: 15
V: TRBV2
J: TRBJ2-4
DNA: TGTGCCAGCAGTGAAGGGGCTGAAGCCAAAAACATTCAGTACTTC
CDR3: CASSEGAEAKNIQYF

D: -
size: many
length: 15
V: TRBV6-2/TRBV6-3
J: TRBJ2-5
DNA: TGTGCCAGCAGTGACCGCCAGGGCCTACAAGAGACCCAGTACTTC
CDR3: CASSDRQGLQETQYF

D: -
size: many
length: 12
V: TRBV29-1
J: TRBJ2-3
DNA: TGCAGCGTTGAAGACGGCACAGATACGCAGTATTTT
CDR3: CSVEDGTDTQYF

D: TRBD1
size: many
length: 11
V: TRBV28
J: TRBJ2-7
DNA: TGTGCCAGCAGTCTTGGGACAGGAGAGTACTTC
CDR3: CASSLGTGEYF

D: TRBD1
size: many
length: 14
V: TRBV6-2/TRBV6-3
J: TRBJ2-7
DNA: TGTGCCAGCAGTCCCCCCGGGACAGGTGAAGAGCAGTACTTC
CDR3: CASSPPGTGEEQYF

D: -
size: -
length: 16
V: TRBV27
J: TRBJ2-7
DNA: TGTGCCAGCAGTTCACAGGGTGTGGGGGCCTACAATGAGCAGTACTTC
CDR3: CASSSQGVGAYNEQYF

D: -
size: -
length: 14
V: TRBV7-2
J: TRBJ1-2
DNA: TGTGCCAGCAGCTTATATCAGGGACCCTATGGCTACACCTTC
CDR3: CASSLYQGPYGYTF

D: -
size: many
length: 14
V: TRBV5-6
J: TRBJ1-2
DNA: TGTGCCAGCAGCTCGGACAGACACCTCTATGGCTACACCTTC
CDR3: CASSSDRHLYGYTF

D: -
size: -
length: 16
V: TRBV7-2
J: TRBJ2-3
DNA: TGTGCCAGCAGCCCACGACCCGAGACTAGGTCAGATACGCAGTATTTT
CDR3: CASSPRPETRSDTQYF

D: TRBD1
size: -
length: 19
V: TRBV28
J: TRBJ2-7
DNA: TGTGCCAGCAGTTTCTTAGGTGGGGACAGCAGTAAGCATTTTTACGGGCAGTACTTC
CDR3: CASSFLGGDSSKHFYGQYF

D: TRBD1
size: many
length: 14
V: TRBV6-1
J: TRBJ2-5
DNA: TGTGCCAGCAACCCCCAGGGGGCAAAAGAGACCCAGTACTTC
CDR3: CASNPQGAKETQYF

D: -
size: few
length: 14
V: TRBV5-1
J: TRBJ1-2
DNA: TGCGCCAGCAGCTTGGACGTCTCAAACTATGGCTACACCTTC
CDR3: CASSLDVSNYGYTF

D: -
size: -
length: 14
V: TRBV20-1
J: TRBJ2-4
DNA: TGCAGTGCTAGGGGTAGGCAACGCAAAAACATTCAGTACTTC
CDR3: CSARGRQRKNIQYF

D: -
size: few
length: 13
V: TRBV20-1
J: TRBJ1-2
DNA: TGCAGTGCTAGAGAGGAAGACAGATATGGCTACACCTTC
CDR3: CSAREEDRYGYTF

D: TRBD2
size: many
length: 15
V: TRBV7-3
J: TRBJ2-1
DNA: TGTGCCAGTGGACTAGCGGGGGGGCCTAACAATGAGCAGTTCTTC
CDR3: CASGLAGGPNNEQFF

D: -
size: -
length: 14
V: TRBV29-1
J: TRBJ1-2
DNA: TGCAGCGTTGATAACGACCTCTCCGGCCGTGGCTACACCTTC
CDR3: CSVDNDLSGRGYTF

D: TRBD2
size: -
length: 15
V: TRBV2
J: TRBJ2-3
DNA: TGTGCCAGCAGTGAGGAGCGGGGCGTTCCAGATACGCAGTATTTT
CDR3: CASSEERGVPDTQYF

D: -
size: few
length: 15
V: TRBV7-2
J: TRBJ2-1
DNA: TGTGCCAGCAGCTCGGCCGGACTACCAGACAATGAGCAGTTCTTC
CDR3: CASSSAGLPDNEQFF

D: TRBD2
size: -
length: 17
V: TRBV7-3
J: TRBJ2-4
DNA: TGTGCCAGCAGTTTAACGACGACTAGCGGGCCCTACAATGAGCAGTACTTC
CDR3: CASSLTTTSGPYNEQYF

D: -
size: -
length: 13
V: TRBV12-3/TRBV12-4
J: TRBJ1-1
DNA: TGTGCCAGCCGATGGCAGCACAACACTGAAGCTTTCTTT
CDR3: CASRWQHNTEAFF

D: TRBD2
size: -
length: 15
V: TRBV20-1
J: TRBJ2-1
DNA: TGCAGTGCCTATATAGCGGGGAGCTCCTACAATGAGCAGTTCTTC
CDR3: CSAYIAGSSYNEQFF

D: -
size: -
length: 14
V: TRBV20-1
J: TRBJ1-5
DNA: TGCAGTGCTAGCCCGCGGAGTGGCAATCAGCCCCAGCATTTT
CDR3: CSASPRSGNQPQHF

D: -
size: few
length: 15
V: TRBV5-1
J: TRBJ2-1
DNA: TGCGCCAGCAGCTTGGGTGCCTCAAGGGTCAATGAGCAGTTCTTC
CDR3: CASSLGASRVNEQFF

D: -
size: -
length: 16
V: TRBV20-1
J: TRBJ2-3
DNA: TGCAGTGCTATCAGGACTGCTAATAGCAACACAGATACGCAGTATTTT
CDR3: CSAIRTANSNTDTQYF

D: TRBD2
size: few
length: 15
V: TRBV19
J: TRBJ2-7
DNA: TGTGCCAGTAGCCGCAGGGGACTAGCATCCTACGAGCAGTACTTC
CDR3: CASSRRGLASYEQYF

D: -
size: -
length: 17
V: TRBV4-2
J: TRBJ2-7
DNA: TGTGCCAGCAGCCAAGAAACAGGTGCTAGCGATGCCTACGAGCAGTACTTC
CDR3: CASSQETGASDAYEQYF

D: TRBD1
size: few
length: 15
V: TRBV5-1
J: TRBJ2-3
DNA: TGCGCCAGCAGCTCGAGGACAGGGTACACAGATACGCAGTATTTT
CDR3: CASSSRTGYTDTQYF

D: -
size: -
length: 16
V: TRBV6-6
J: TRBJ1-5
DNA: TGTGCCAGCAGCTCCCGCCCAGGGTTTAGCAATCAGCCCCAGCATTTT
CDR3: CASSSRPGFSNQPQHF

D: -
size: -
length: 13
V: TRBV27
J: TRBJ1-1
DNA: TGTGCCAGTAGACAGGATTGGGGCACTGAAGCTTTCTTT
CDR3: CASRQDWGTEAFF

D: -
size: few
length: 15
V: TRBV7-8
J: TRBJ1-1
DNA: TGTGCCAGCAGCTTAGAGGCAGGGCAGAACACTGAAGCTTTCTTT
CDR3: CASSLEAGQNTEAFF

D: TRBD1
size: many
length: 15
V: TRBV4-3
J: TRBJ2-3
DNA: TGCGCCAGCAGCCGTCGACAGGGAAGCACAGATACGCAGTATTTT
CDR3: CASSRRQGSTDTQYF

D: TRBD2
size: many
length: 16
V: TRBV29-1
J: TRBJ2-7
DNA: TGCAGCGTTGACGGTGGGCTAGCGGGGGGGCCCTACGAGCAGTACTTC
CDR3: CSVDGGLAGGPYEQYF

D: -
size: -
length: 16
V: TRBV24-1
J: TRBJ2-5
DNA: TGTGCCACCAGTGATGGATGGAAAACGGGGCAAGAGACCCAGTACTTC
CDR3: CATSDGWKTGQETQYF

D: -
size: -
length: 13
V: TRBV29-1
J: TRBJ2-3
DNA: TGCAGCGTCGCTCAGGATAACACAGATACGCAGTATTTT
CDR3: CSVAQDNTDTQYF

D: -
size: many
length: 14
V: TRBV7-2
J: TRBJ2-7
DNA: TGTGCCAGCAGCTTAGAGGCAGGATTCTACGAGCAGTACTTC
CDR3: CASSLEAGFYEQYF

D: -
size: many
length: 14
V: TRBV5-1
J: TRBJ2-5
DNA: TGTGCCAGCAGTTCCGGACAGACCCAAGAGACCCAGTACTTC
CDR3: CASSSGQTQETQYF

D: TRBD2
size: many
length: 18
V: TRBV15
J: TRBJ2-6
DNA: TGTGCCACCAGCAGAAGCGGGGGGCCTTATACTGGGGCCAACGTCCTGACTTTC
CDR3: CATSRSGGPYTGANVLTF

D: -
size: many
length: 14
V: TRBV5-6
J: TRBJ1-5
DNA: TGTGCCAGCAGCTTGTCAAGGCGCAATCAGCCCCAGCATTTT
CDR3: CASSLSRRNQPQHF

D: TRBD1
size: many
length: 14
V: TRBV5-5
J: TRBJ1-2
DNA: TGTGCCAGCAGCCCTGACAGGGGTAACTATGGCTACACCTTC
CDR3: CASSPDRGNYGYTF

D: -
size: many
length: 15
V: TRBV20-1
J: TRBJ2-5
DNA: TGCAGTGCTTGGCTACCATTGGGGTTGAGGGAGACCCAGTACTTC
CDR3: CSAWLPLGLRETQYF

D: TRBD2
size: -
length: 16
V: TRBV20-1
J: TRBJ2-7
DNA: TGCAGTGCTAGAGGGGGGACTAGCGGAACCTCCTACGAGCAGTACTTC
CDR3: CSARGGTSGTSYEQYF